This note documents a single T cell receptor (beta chain) sequence. This record belongs to a study of control samples from healthy donors and cancer patients. Generated by immunoSEQ multiplex PCR, the TCRdb table keeps only in-frame clones and is missing some. The sample records some 77,000 clones, less than 90% being singletons. Germline lookup yields CDR1 SGHDT and CDR2 YYEEEE. The CDR3 length is 13 residues. Trimming shortened V by 1 base and J by 4 bases, and 6 bases separated the two germline ends. The TCR was taken from an older woman in good health. The sequencing input was blood. This chain joins TRBV5-6 and TRBJ2-1; no clear D. Here the CDR3 reads CASSLKSYNEQFF. DNA of the CDR3: TGTGCCAGCAGCTTGAAGAGTTACAATGAGCAGTTCTTC.